The text below deals with one T cell receptor beta chain. The authors' processing: Reference gene primers were amplified, and this amplification served to estimate nucleated cell counts. The repertoire was sequenced with immunoSEQ multiplex PCR; TCRdb's copy has only in-frame clones and lacks some. D and trimming were read from the DNA, whereas the V and J calls and clone size are those reported in that table. Of about 28,000 clones detected, around 72% appear once; the ten largest clones hold around 21%. This CDR3 contains 16 residues. The sample belongs to a study of blood T cell repertoires in COVID-19. Across the whole study: The United States, Italy and Spain were the sources of the acute and convalescent COVID-19 samples. In each case, the material was cDNA or gDNA derived from T cells, B-cell-depleted T cells, or PBMCs.

This sequence joins TRBV21-1 and TRBJ2-3; the table's D gene call, TRBD2, was not cross checked with the DNA. TRBV21-1 corresponds to a pseudogene. The receptor was derived from a boy between 2 and 10 years old with active or convalescent COVID-19. The sample comprised peripheral blood. The CDR3 sequence is CASSKAQSSFSDTQYF. As DNA, the CDR3 is TGTGCCAGCAGCAAAGCGCAGTCTAGCTTCTCAGATACGCAGTATTTT.